Following are 13 T cell receptor beta chains from one sample sequenced in a study of blood T cell repertoires in COVID-19 (dated by TCRdb to about 2020). The method behind the library was the immunoSEQ multiplex PCR assay. Sourced from immuneACCESS, this table was stored by TCRdb with only in-frame sequences that have V and J called. A share of the clones is absent; for the studies checked, an unresolved V gene accounts for under half, and the remainder has no known explanation. The sample table contains roughly 90,000 clones; only one count was recorded for more than 70% of them. The top ten clones comprise 20% to 30% of the sample. The sequencing sample was made of peripheral blood. The receptors were sampled from a human donor in a cohort sampled during active COVID-19.

This clone has only one observation. The rearrangement uses TRBV3-1 (or the pseudogene TRBV3-2) and TRBJ1-5; D remains ambiguous. The CDR3 has 13 amino acids. Germline V gene data show CDR1 as LGHDT and CDR2 as YNNKEL (reference sequence). V lost 1 base and J lost 7, with 8 bases in between. CDR3 nucleotide sequence: TGTGCCAGCAGCCAAGGGGGAGTCCAGCCCCAGCATTTT. It translates to CASSQGGVQPQHF.

The chain uses TRBV6-5 and TRBJ1-2; maybe TRBD1 (5 bases). Trimming took 5 bases from V and 7 from J, leaving 14 bases between them. The germline V gene has CDR1 MNHEY and CDR2 SVGAGI. The CDR3 has 13 amino acids. CDR3 nucleotide sequence: TGTGCCAGCAGTACTCAGGGACTCGGTGGCTACACCTTC. This translates into CASSTQGLGGYTF.

The chain carries TRBV6-6 and TRBJ1-3, with 8 bases matching TRBD1. Germline V gene lookup returns CDR1 MNHNY and CDR2 SVGAGI (reference sequence). CDR3 length: 16 amino acids. The trim removed 5 bases at V and 0 bases at J, leaving 6 bases unmatched. CDR3 coding DNA: TGTGCCAGCAGTACCACCACAGGGGGCTCTGGAAACACCATATATTTT. Its translation: CASSTTTGGSGNTIYF.

The genes are TRBV20-1 and TRBJ2-7; maybe TRBD1 (5 bases). The CDR3 runs 12 residues. Trimming removed 3 bases at V and 3 bases at J, with 9 bases between. Per germline, CDR1 DFQATT and CDR2 SNEGSKA (reference sequence). CDR3 amino acids: CSASRQGYEQYF. The CDR3 DNA sequence: TGCAGTGCTAGTCGGCAGGGCTACGAGCAGTACTTC.

This clone was recorded once. Here the CDR3 DNA reads TGTGCCAGCAGCCCCCGGGACAGGGGGGACTATGGCTACACCTTC. This translates into CASSPRDRGDYGYTF. The V call is TRBV4-2, the J call TRBJ1-2; 11 nucleotides agree with TRBD1. CDR3 length equals 15 residues. Germline V CDR1 and CDR2: LGHNA, YNFKEQ. The trim removed 4 bases at V and 3 bases at J, leaving 4 bases unmatched.

The chain employs TRBV7-2 and TRBJ2-7; D remains ambiguous. Germline CDR1 SGHTA, CDR2 FQGNSA. The V gene lost 1 base and the J gene lost 5 bases, with 15 bases spanning the gap. The CDR3 has 15 residues. The CDR3: CASSLVVLRGNEQYF. The DNA of the CDR3 is TGTGCCAGCAGCTTAGTGGTCCTAAGAGGAAACGAGCAGTACTTC.

This clone was detected once. The V and J genes are TRBV7-2 and TRBJ1-3, with D possibly matching TRBD1 (5 bases). Per germline, CDR1 SGHTA and CDR2 FQGNSA. The CDR3 consists of 15 residues. The V and J ends lost 5 bases and 1 base respectively, with 12 bases between them. In DNA, the CDR3 is TGTGCCAGCAGCGCCGACAGTTCTTCTGGAAACACCATATATTTT. Protein sequence: CASSADSSSGNTIYF.

V usage is TRBV29-1 and J usage is TRBJ1-1, with 8 bases aligning to TRBD1. The ends lost 4 bases at V and 6 bases at J; junction bases unmatched: 4. Germline assignment: CDR1 SQVTM and CDR2 ANQGSEA. This CDR3 region has 12 residues. This chain's CDR3 is CSVGTGYAEAFF. CDR3 DNA: TGCAGCGTTGGGACAGGGTACGCTGAAGCTTTCTTT.

The rearrangement links TRBV18 to TRBJ2-1, with TRBD2 matching over 8 bases. V lost 6 bases, J lost 3 bases, and 7 bases stayed unmatched. CDR3 length: 15 amino acids. Germline V gene sequence: CDR1 KGHSH, CDR2 LQKENI. CDR3 amino acids: CASSYPGGRYNEQFF. CDR3 DNA sequence: TGTGCCAGCTCGTATCCGGGGGGGCGCTACAATGAGCAGTTCTTC.

The V and J genes are TRBV7-9 and TRBJ1-2, with TRBD1 matching 12 bases. Germline-derived CDR1 and CDR2 are SEHNR and FQNEAQ (reference sequence). There are 14 residues in the CDR3. The junction had 4 bases not matched to a gene; V was cut back by 4 bases and J by 7 bases. CDR3 sequence (DNA): TGTGCCAGCAGCTCGGGACAGGGGGCGAGTGGCTACACCTTC. It encodes CASSSGQGASGYTF.

This chain uses TRBV24-1 with TRBJ1-2, with D possibly TRBD1 on 6 matching bases. Looked up from germline, CDR1 is KGHDR and CDR2 is SFDVKD. The germline V and J ends were trimmed by 4 bases and 8 bases, with 13 bases remaining between them. This CDR3 contains 13 residues. CDR3 coding DNA: TGTGCCACCAGTGACGACAGGAGTAGGGGCTACACCTTC. Its translation is CATSDDRSRGYTF.

This CDR3 reads CSARLIYEQYF. CDR3 coding DNA: TGCAGTGCTAGACTTATTTACGAGCAGTACTTC. The V and J genes are TRBV20-1 and TRBJ2-7; no definite D call. CDR3 length: 11 amino acids. Germline loops: CDR1 DFQATT, CDR2 SNEGSKA (reference sequence). The ends were cut back, 2 bases at V and 4 bases at J, with 6 bases in the middle.

The genes are TRBV6-6 and TRBJ2-3; TRBD2 is a possible D gene (6 bases). This CDR3 contains 16 residues. Germline values: CDR1 MNHNY, CDR2 SVGAGI (reference sequence). Trimming pared 2 bases from V and 3 bases from J, leaving 15 bases between. DNA for the CDR3: TGTGCCAGCAGTTACCCGCCACTAGCAATGACAGATACGCAGTATTTT. This codes for CASSYPPLAMTDTQYF.